Listed below are T cell receptor beta chains from one sample, sequenced in a study of PD-L1 blockade in urothelial cancer. The assay was immunoSEQ multiplex PCR, and TCRdb's table has in-frame clones only and misses some. The sample carries around 50,000 clones, roughly 84% recorded once. The sample consisted of PBMCs, taken around atezolizumab (anti-PD-L1) treatment. Receptors were obtained from a man aged 50-60 years with urothelial cancer. Both conserved end residues are part of each CDR3.

>TRBV28|TRBJ2-7
CASKPLRDSLLYEQYF
>TRBV19|TRBJ2-7
CASSISFTGGEQYF
>TRBV19|TRBJ2-7
CASSIRQGYEQYF
>TRBV5-4|TRBJ2-1
CASSQVAGPYNEQFF
>TRBV5-1|TRBJ2-5
CASSLDRDRGETQYF
>TRBV5-1|TRBJ2-3
CASSLAGGRGDTQYF
>TRBV28|TRBJ2-7
CASSTVAGPYEQYF
>TRBV27|TRBJ2-7
CASSLFGPGSSYEQYF
>TRBV10-2|TRBJ2-3
CASSDSRGTDTQYF
>TRBV5-4|TRBJ2-1
CASSLYNEQFF
>TRBV27|TRBJ2-7
CASRRQGLRGDEQYF
>TRBV5-1|TRBJ1-1
CASSTGQGNTEAFF
>TRBV7-2|TRBJ2-3
CASSLGFSGGAADTQYF
>TRBV7-2|TRBJ1-1
CASSLRLLNTEAFF
>TRBV6-5|TRBJ2-5
CASRSGTQETQYF
>TRBV5-5|TRBJ2-7
CASSSGTGGFTYTHEQYF
>TRBV30|TRBJ1-2
CAWSVRQGKSYGYTF
>TRBV28|TRBJ2-3
CASWTQADQQYF
>TRBV7-8|TRBJ2-7
CASSPRSYEQYF
>TRBV5-1|TRBJ2-3
CASGERGDSTDTQYF
>TRBV4-2|TRBJ2-3
CASSQGSSGGADTQYF
>TRBV5-1|TRBJ2-3
CASGSVLADTQYF
>TRBV5-4|TRBJ2-3
CASSAPSATDTQYF
>TRBV5-6|TRBJ1-3
CASSLEAVWDSRNTIYF
>TRBV5-1|TRBJ1-3
CASSLAGQQGGNTIYF
>TRBV30|TRBJ1-1
CAWDPGQGKTEAFF
>TRBV7-8|TRBJ2-7
CASRRQGWQYF
>TRBV6-1|TRBJ1-1
CASSLGGWVTEAFF
>TRBV28|TRBJ1-2
CASSSGTGNYGYTF
>TRBV9|TRBJ2-1
CASSKSGRWGNEQFF
>TRBV13|TRBJ2-1
CASSPGLRLNNEQFF
>TRBV6-5|TRBJ2-1
CASSSLAGGGNEQFF
>TRBV19|TRBJ1-1
CASSTVRASEAFF